The 21 T cell receptor beta chains below all came from one sample that was sequenced in a study of cytotoxic CD8 clonotypes in ibrutinib-treated CLL. The data were produced by immunoSEQ multiplex PCR, yet TCRdb's version contains in-frame clones alone and is incomplete. Here the sample spans a few hundred thousand clones, over 55% being singletons. Source: PBMCs, taken after 36 months of ibrutinib treatment. These receptors came from a human donor with chronic lymphocytic leukemia.

The chain couples TRBV18 to TRBJ1-6; D gene ambiguous. Germline CDR1 reads KGHSH; CDR2 reads LQKENI. The CDR3 covers 16 residues. V was pared by 1 base and J by 7 bases, with 14 bases between. The CDR3 DNA is TGTGCCAGCTCACCACGCCGCGTGGGGTGGAATTCACCCCTCCACTTT. This codes for CASSPRRVGWNSPLHF.

The chain combines TRBV5-1 with TRBJ2-1; no definite D call. CDR3 length: 15 amino acids. With 0 bases removed from V and 4 bases from J, the gap between germline ends came to 11 bases. The germline gives CDR1 SGHRS, CDR2 YFSETQ. CDR3 amino acids: CASSLDPTTYNEQFF. The CDR3 DNA is TGCGCCAGCAGCTTGGATCCTACAACATACAATGAGCAGTTCTTC.

The chain couples TRBV5-1 to TRBJ2-3; D perhaps matches TRBD2 (5 bases). Trimming stripped 2 bases from V and 0 bases from J, with 7 bases between. CDR1 is SGHRS and CDR2 is YFSETQ in the germline V gene. The CDR3 loop spans 14 amino acids. CDR3 coding DNA: TGCGCCAGCAGCTTACTAGAGAGCACAGATACGCAGTATTTT. Amino acids: CASSLLESTDTQYF. The entire variable domain, with the rest obtained from reference TRBV5-1 and TRBJ2-3, is as follows: KAGVTQTPRYLIKTRGQQVTLSCSPISGHRSVSWYQQTPGQGLQFLFEYFSETQRNKGNFPGRFSGRQFSNSRSEMNVSTLELGDSALYLCASSLLESTDTQYFGPGTRLTVL.

The J gene is TRBJ2-7, the V gene TRBV2, with D unresolved. V was clipped by 6 bases and J by 3 bases, with 9 bases between them. The CDR3 covers 12 residues. Germline CDR1 and CDR2: SNHLY and FYNNEI. CDR3 in amino acids: CASRIRDYEQYF. The DNA for the CDR3 is TGTGCCAGCAGAATCAGAGACTACGAGCAGTACTTC.

This chain joins TRBV15 and TRBJ1-3; D unclear. With 0 bases removed from V and 0 bases from J, the gap between germline ends came to 6 bases. This CDR3 spans 15 amino acids. In germline, CDR1 is LNHNV, CDR2 YYDKDF (reference sequence). The CDR3 DNA follows: TGTGCCACCAGCAGAGATCCCCACTCTGGAAACACCATATATTTT. It translates to CATSRDPHSGNTIYF.

This clone appeared a few times. J is TRBJ1-4 and V is TRBV2; TRBD1 might be the D (5 bases). The CDR3 consists of 14 residues. Trimming cost V 6 bases and J 4 bases, with 12 bases left between them. Germline V gene sequence: CDR1 SNHLY, CDR2 FYNNEI. The CDR3 nucleotides are TGTGCCAGCAGGATGCAGGGAGGTAATGAAAAACTGTTTTTT. Translated: CASRMQGGNEKLFF.

The J gene is TRBJ1-4, the V gene TRBV2; D call uncertain. Per the germline V gene, CDR1 is SNHLY and CDR2 is FYNNEI. Deletions cut 0 bases from V and 4 bases from J, with 15 bases between. The CDR3 runs to 17 residues. As DNA, the CDR3 is TGTGCCAGCAGTGAAGCGCCTTCAAGGAGGTATAATGAAAAACTGTTTTTT. This encodes CASSEAPSRRYNEKLFF.

The rearrangement links TRBV11-2 to TRBJ2-5; D may correspond to TRBD1 or TRBD2 (5 bases each). From germline, CDR1 is SGHAT and CDR2 FQNNGV. The CDR3 totals 15 residues. V shed 5 bases and J shed 2 bases, with 15 bases lying between them. In nucleotides, the CDR3 is TGTGCCAGCAGCGCGGGCACAGGTTGGCAAGAGACCCAGTACTTC. As protein: CASSAGTGWQETQYF.

The sample holds one count of this clone. The V gene is TRBV6-1, the J gene TRBJ2-5; a possible D gene is TRBD2 (6 bases). The CDR3 spans 16 residues. Trimming pared 2 bases from V and 6 bases from J, leaving 19 bases between. Looked up from germline, CDR1 is MNHNS and CDR2 is SASEGT. The DNA for the CDR3 is TGTGCCAGCAGTGAAAGGTTGGGGACTCTAGGAAAGACCCAGTACTTC. Translated: CASSERLGTLGKTQYF.

The V and J genes are TRBV10-3 and TRBJ2-2; tentatively, D is TRBD1 or TRBD2 (5 bases each). This CDR3 contains 15 residues. Looked up from germline, CDR1 is ENHRY and CDR2 is SYGVKD. Trimming pared 1 base from V and 3 bases from J, leaving 9 bases between. CDR3 protein: CAISEWGSDTGELFF. CDR3 nucleotides: TGTGCCATCAGTGAGTGGGGGTCCGACACCGGGGAGCTGTTTTTT.

The chain links TRBV2 to TRBJ1-2; D possibly corresponds to TRBD1 (6 bases). The CDR3 runs to 14 residues. Trimming took 4 bases from V and 0 from J, leaving 9 bases between them. Germline assignment: CDR1 SNHLY and CDR2 FYNNEI. In DNA, the CDR3 is TGTGCCAGCAGTGTGGGGACAACTAACTATGGCTACACCTTC. Protein product: CASSVGTTNYGYTF.

The V and J genes are TRBV29-1 and TRBJ2-6; 12 positions agree with TRBD1. Germline CDR1 is SQVTM and CDR2 is ANQGSEA. V lost 3 bases, J lost 0 bases, and 6 bases stayed unmatched. This CDR3 has 18 residues. The CDR3 coding sequence is TGCAGCGTTGACCGGGGGGACAGGGGGCTCTCTGGGGCCAACGTCCTGACTTTC. This translates into CSVDRGDRGLSGANVLTF.

J is TRBJ2-2 and V is TRBV20-1; D gene unclear. V was shortened by 5 bases and J by 5 bases, with 6 bases between the two germline ends. CDR3 length: 11 residues. CDR1 is DFQATT and CDR2 is SNEGSKA in the germline V gene (reference sequence). CDR3 sequence reads: CSALATGELFF. In DNA form, the CDR3 reads TGCAGTGCTTTAGCAACCGGGGAGCTGTTTTTT.

The chain uses TRBV5-1 and TRBJ1-2; D is unresolved. The CDR3 covers 15 residues. V was pared by 5 bases and J by 4 bases, with 18 bases between. Per the germline V gene, CDR1 is SGHRS and CDR2 is YFSETQ. The CDR3 protein is CASRTSLHSSYGYTF. CDR3 bases: TGCGCCAGCAGGACCTCCCTTCATTCCAGCTATGGCTACACCTTC. Together with reference TRBV5-1 and TRBJ1-2, the CDR3 gives the full variable domain: KAGVTQTPRYLIKTRGQQVTLSCSPISGHRSVSWYQQTPGQGLQFLFEYFSETQRNKGNFPGRFSGRQFSNSRSEMNVSTLELGDSALYLCASRTSLHSSYGYTFGSGTRLTVV.

The V gene is TRBV4-1, the J gene TRBJ2-7; the D gene is possibly TRBD2 (6 bases). The V and J ends lost 0 bases and 3 bases respectively, with 18 bases between them. CDR3 length equals 17 residues. The germline gives CDR1 MGHRA, CDR2 YSYEKL. The CDR3 protein is CASSQDQEEGSLYEQYF. The CDR3, as DNA: TGCGCCAGCAGCCAAGATCAGGAGGAGGGGTCTCTCTACGAGCAGTACTTC.

This chain joins TRBV5-1 and TRBJ1-6; D remains ambiguous. Germline lookup yields CDR1 SGHRS and CDR2 YFSETQ. CDR3 length: 16 residues. Trimming cost V 1 base and J 7 bases, with 15 bases left between them. CDR3 protein: CASSLLGVSGNSPLHF. The CDR3 DNA sequence: TGCGCCAGCAGCTTGTTGGGCGTCTCGGGGAATTCACCCCTCCACTTT.

V gene TRBV5-8 combines with J gene TRBJ1-1, with a weak D call TRBD1 (5 bases). Germline CDR1 and CDR2: SGHTS and YDEGEE. The CDR3 has 11 residues. The V gene lost 7 bases and the J gene lost 11 bases, with 15 bases spanning the gap. CDR3 loop: CASHRTIGAFF. CDR3 sequence (DNA): TGTGCCAGCCACAGGACCATCGGGGCTTTCTTT. Drawing the rest from reference TRBV5-8 and TRBJ1-1, the complete variable domain is EAGVTQSPTHLIKTRGQQATLRCSPISGHTSVYWYQQALGLGLQFLLWYDEGEERNRGNFPPRFSGRQFPNYSSELNVNALELEDSALYLCASHRTIGAFFGQGTRLTVV.

This chain connects TRBV4-1 to TRBJ2-7, with D perhaps TRBD2 (5 bases). The CDR3 extends over 15 amino acids. Germline lookup yields CDR1 MGHRA and CDR2 YSYEKL. The V end lost 2 bases, the J end lost 3 bases, and 14 bases lay between the germline ends. CDR3 sequence reads: CASSQFNPGIYEQYF. As DNA, the CDR3 is TGCGCCAGCAGCCAATTCAACCCGGGGATCTACGAGCAGTACTTC.

This clone was seen a few times. The rearrangement joins TRBV7-9 to TRBJ1-3; D is unclear. Germline CDR1 is SEHNR and CDR2 is FQNEAQ (reference sequence). Between the trimmed V and J ends, which lost 5 bases and 4 bases, there was a span of 9 bases. The CDR3 length is 13 residues. The CDR3 sequence is CASSLLSGNTIYF. In nucleotides, the CDR3 is TGTGCCAGCAGCCTTCTTTCGGGAAACACCATATATTTT.

This chain connects TRBV2 to TRBJ1-2; D ambiguous. There are 13 residues in the CDR3. Germline lookup yields CDR1 SNHLY and CDR2 FYNNEI. V was clipped by 5 bases and J by 4 bases, with 11 bases between them. CDR3 bases: TGTGCCAGCAGTTTGTTATTTTTCTATGGCTACACCTTC. It encodes CASSLLFFYGYTF.

The chain couples TRBV7-9 to TRBJ1-2; D unresolved. Trimming stripped 0 bases from V and 3 bases from J, with 8 bases between. The CDR3 is 14 amino acids. Germline assignment: CDR1 SEHNR and CDR2 FQNEAQ (reference sequence). CDR3 bases: TGTGCCAGCAGCTTAGCCACATGGGACTATGGCTACACCTTC. This sequence encodes CASSLATWDYGYTF.